This T cell receptor (beta chain) was captured by sequencing in a study of T-cell reconstitution after alpha-beta-depleted transplantation in children. The CDR3 runs 16 residues. Germline values: CDR1 ENHRY, CDR2 SYGVKD. The V end was cut by 7 bases, the J end by 2 bases, with 19 bases between. The TCRbeta library was prepared with unique molecular identifiers. Using its own MiXCR run on the PCR reads, TCRdb lists one record per CDR3 protein. The data show about 420,000 distinct CDR3 sequences, with about 17% seen just once and 25% to 30% held by the top ten. Ten or more counts support this clonotype. What it binds is unknown. Findings and caveats of the study: The main origin of T-cell counts and diversity one year after transplant was newly produced T cells. Diversity of TCRbeta at day 60 was high in some patients, arising from surviving recipient T cells and thymic progenitors. About two months after transplant, alpha-beta T cells reportedly came from several hundred expanded graft clones.

The chain combines TRBV10-3 with TRBJ2-3, with D possibly TRBD2 on 6 matching bases. This receptor was identified in a boy under two years old who had a stem cell transplant for Wiskott-Aldrich syndrome, so the T cells may come from the graft donor. The starting material was PBMCs, mostly from graft donor cells, obtained 360 days after TCRalphabeta/CD19-depleted stem cell transplant. This CDR3 is CAIKGSSGPNTDTQYF. The CDR3 DNA reads as TGTGCCATCAAAGGTTCCAGCGGGCCCAACACAGATACGCAGTATTTT.